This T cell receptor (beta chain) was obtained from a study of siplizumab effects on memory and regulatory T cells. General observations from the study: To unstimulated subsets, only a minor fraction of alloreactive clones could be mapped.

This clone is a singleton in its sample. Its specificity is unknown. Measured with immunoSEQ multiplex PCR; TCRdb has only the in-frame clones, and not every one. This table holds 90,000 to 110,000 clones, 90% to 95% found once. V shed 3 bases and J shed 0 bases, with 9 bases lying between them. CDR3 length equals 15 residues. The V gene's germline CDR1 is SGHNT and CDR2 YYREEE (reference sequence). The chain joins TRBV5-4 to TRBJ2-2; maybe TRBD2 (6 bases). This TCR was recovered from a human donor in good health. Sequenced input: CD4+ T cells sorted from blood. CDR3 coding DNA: TGTGCCAGCAGCTGGAGGGCAGCGAACACCGGGGAGCTGTTTTTT. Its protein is CASSWRAANTGELFF. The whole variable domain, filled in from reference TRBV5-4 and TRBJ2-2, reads ETGVTQSPTHLIKTRGQQVTLRCSSQSGHNTVSWYQQALGQGPQFIFQYYREEENGRGNFPPRFSGLQFPNYSSELNVNALELDDSALYLCASSWRAANTGELFFGEGSRLTVL.